The table lists the clone carrying this T cell receptor beta chain with many counts. The data derive from a study of T cells in Graves' hyperthyroidism and ophthalmopathy. Amplification yielded TCR beta CDR3 regions, with RNA transcripts as the source. HTBI primers were used for first-round RT-PCR of the TCR CDR3. TCRdb recomputed calls from the multiplex PCR reads with MiXCR, one row per CDR3 protein. The sample has 300,000 to 400,000 distinct CDR3 sequences; around 20% are singletons. Germline CDR1 is SEHNR and CDR2 is FQNEAQ (reference sequence). J gave up 7 bases and V 0 bases, and 14 bases lay outside the gene matches. The CDR3 totals 17 residues.

This receptor was identified in a woman in her forties or fifties with Graves' hyperthyroidism. The sample consisted of blood. This sequence joins TRBV7-9 and TRBJ2-7; 8 bases agree with TRBD2. CDR3: CASSLAPPGTRSGEQYF. Written as DNA, the CDR3 is TGTGCCAGCAGCTTAGCCCCCCCCGGGACTAGGTCTGGGGAGCAGTACTTC.